The entry below gives a single T cell receptor (beta chain) sequence along with its context. The data stem from a study of OX40 agonist ivuxolimab in advanced cancers. For the study at large: With ivuxolimab, an agonistic anti-OX40 (CD134) antibody, patients were treated. The dose-escalation cohort was around 83% male, with a mean age of around 60 years, ranging about 23 to 90. Those treated in dose escalation had hepatocellular carcinoma, melanoma, renal cell cancer or head and neck cancer. In three patients, partial responses were observed, one with hepatocellular carcinoma and two with cutaneous melanoma.

Method: immunoSEQ multiplex PCR; TCRdb's copy keeps in-frame clones and lacks some. Here the sample spans some 84,000 clones, approximately 89% being singletons. This specimen was CD4+ or CD8+ T cells sorted from blood, taken in a trial of the OX40 agonist ivuxolimab. The source is an adult with an advanced solid tumor such as melanoma, head and neck, liver or kidney cancer.

CDR3 loop: CASSHPGPQGTEAFF. The CDR3 DNA is TGCGCCAGCAGCCATCCCGGGCCCCAGGGTACTGAAGCTTTCTTT. The V gene is TRBV4-1, the J gene TRBJ1-1; weak D call: TRBD1 (5 bases). This CDR3 region has 15 residues. The V and J ends lost 3 bases and 5 bases respectively, with 16 bases between them. Germline CDR1 reads MGHRA; CDR2 reads YSYEKL.